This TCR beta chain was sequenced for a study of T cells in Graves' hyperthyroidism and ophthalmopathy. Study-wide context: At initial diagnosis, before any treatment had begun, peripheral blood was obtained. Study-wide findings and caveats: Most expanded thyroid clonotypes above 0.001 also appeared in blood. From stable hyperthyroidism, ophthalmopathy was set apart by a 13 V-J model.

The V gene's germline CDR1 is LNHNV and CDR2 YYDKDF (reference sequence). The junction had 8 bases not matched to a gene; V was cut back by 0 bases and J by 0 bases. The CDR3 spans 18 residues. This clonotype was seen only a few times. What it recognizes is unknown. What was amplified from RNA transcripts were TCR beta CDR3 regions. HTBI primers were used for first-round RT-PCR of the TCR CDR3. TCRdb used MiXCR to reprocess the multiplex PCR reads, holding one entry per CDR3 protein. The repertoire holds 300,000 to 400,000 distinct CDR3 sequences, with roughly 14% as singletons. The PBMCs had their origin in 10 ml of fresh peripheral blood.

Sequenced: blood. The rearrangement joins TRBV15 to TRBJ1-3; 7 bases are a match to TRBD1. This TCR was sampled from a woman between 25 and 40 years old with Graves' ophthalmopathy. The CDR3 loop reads CATSRDRIGQDSGNTIYF. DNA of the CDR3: TGTGCCACCAGCAGAGATCGGATAGGACAGGACTCTGGAAACACCATATATTTT.